The present TCR beta chain was sequenced within a study of beta chain features in type 1 diabetes. Findings and limits, study-wide: A moderate, significant TCRB CDR3 shortening appeared in type 1 diabetes across four CD4+ subsets.

V lost 0 bases and J lost 3, with 13 bases in between. The germline CDR1 and CDR2 sequences are SGHDT and YYEEEE. The CDR3 is 15 residues long. Reverse transcription of all isolated RNA meant that expressed TCRB transcripts were sequenced. Profiled with immunoSEQ multiplex PCR; TCRdb holds only in-frame clones, not every one. The sample holds about 180,000 clones, about 7.8% seen once. As concerns this clone: Its target is not known.

The rearrangement uses TRBV5-6 and TRBJ2-7, with D unresolved. Sequences were obtained from central memory CD4+ T cells from blood. This TCR came from a middle-aged woman with type 1 diabetes. The CDR3 DNA reads as TGTGCCAGCAGCTTGGGAGTCCACAGTAGCTACGAGCAGTACTTC. This gives the protein CASSLGVHSSYEQYF.